A single sample gave rise to the 14 T cell receptor beta chains below, sequenced in a study of blood T cell repertoires in COVID-19. Repertoires were generated with immunoSEQ multiplex PCR, while TCRdb's copy carries only in-frame clones and drops some. The top ten clones hold 10% of a sample with a few hundred thousand clones, about 86% of them seen once. The specimen was peripheral blood. Receptor source: a woman in her fifties or sixties with COVID-19, enrolled during active disease.

CDR3 region: CASTPGGGVPQHF. DNA for the CDR3: TGCGCCAGCACCCCCGGGGGAGGGGTGCCCCAGCATTTT. The gene calls are TRBV5-1 and TRBJ1-5; tentative D call: TRBD1 (5 bases). The CDR3 length is 13 residues. V lost 6 bases and J 9 bases, leaving 16 bases between the germline ends. Germline CDR1 and CDR2: SGHRS and YFSETQ.

This chain links TRBV27 with TRBJ1-4; TRBD1 agrees at 12 bases. CDR3 length: 13 amino acids. The V gene's germline CDR1 is MNHEY and CDR2 SMNVEV (reference sequence). The J segment lost 10 bases and the V segment lost 8 bases, leaving 5 bases of the junction unmatched. The CDR3 sequence: CASGDRGRVKLFF. CDR3 DNA: TGTGCCAGCGGGGACAGGGGGCGCGTAAAACTGTTTTTT.

The genes are TRBV2 and TRBJ1-2; D perhaps matches TRBD1 (5 bases). V was clipped by 7 bases and J by 4 bases, with 10 bases between them. CDR1 and CDR2 from the germline V gene are SNHLY and FYNNEI. This CDR3 region has 12 residues. CDR3 in DNA: TGTGCCAGCACATGGGGACTCTATGGCTACACCTTC. Residues: CASTWGLYGYTF.

This clone was seen just once. This chain uses TRBV11-2 with TRBJ2-3; D perhaps matches TRBD1 (5 bases). The CDR3 has 14 amino acids. V lost 1 base and J lost 4, with 9 bases in between. The V gene's germline CDR1 is SGHAT and CDR2 FQNNGV. The CDR3 DNA follows: TGTGCCAGCAGCTTAGGGGGCCGGGCAGATACGCAGTATTTT. It encodes CASSLGGRADTQYF.

This rearrangement joins TRBV5-1 to TRBJ2-1; perhaps TRBD1 as D (5 bases). The V gene's germline CDR1 is SGHRS and CDR2 YFSETQ. V lost 0 bases and J lost 7, with 5 bases in between. The CDR3 sequence is 12 residues long. The CDR3 region is CASSLEGNEQFF. The CDR3, as DNA: TGCGCCAGCAGCTTGGAGGGGAATGAGCAGTTCTTC.

V and J are TRBV24-1 and TRBJ2-1, with D perhaps TRBD1 (5 bases). The CDR3 loop spans 15 amino acids. Germline CDR1 KGHDR, CDR2 SFDVKD. Trimming pared 1 base from V and 7 bases from J, leaving 13 bases between. DNA for the CDR3: TGTGCCACCAGTGATTTAACAGGATCTAGAAATGAGCAGTTCTTC. Protein product: CATSDLTGSRNEQFF.

CDR3 region: CASSPITASNEKLFF. The DNA for the CDR3 is TGTGCCAGCAGCCCAATCACAGCCTCTAATGAAAAACTGTTTTTT. This chain connects TRBV7-9 to TRBJ1-4; D remains unclear. V dropped 5 bases and J dropped 3 bases, with 13 bases sitting between them. Germline V gives CDR1 SEHNR, CDR2 FQNEAQ (reference sequence). The CDR3 sequence is 15 residues long.

This sequence joins TRBV4-2 and TRBJ2-5; perhaps TRBD2 as D (5 bases). This CDR3 comprises 15 residues. Germline V gives CDR1 LGHNA, CDR2 YNFKEQ. V shed 1 base and J shed 2 bases, with 11 bases lying between them. Written as DNA, the CDR3 is TGTGCCAGCAGCCAAGTACTAGACCCTCAAGAGACCCAGTACTTC. This translates into CASSQVLDPQETQYF.

The CDR3 region has the DNA TGTGCCAGCAGTTTAGGGCAGCACTATGGCTACACCTTC. Translating gives CASSLGQHYGYTF. This sequence joins TRBV28 and TRBJ1-2; D is undetermined. The germline CDR1 and CDR2 sequences are MDHEN and SYDVKM. The CDR3 runs 13 residues. The V gene lost 2 bases and the J gene lost 3 bases, with 7 bases spanning the gap.

The chain has TRBV7-2 and TRBJ2-5, with TRBD2 as a possible D gene (5 bases). Trimming took off 2 bases at V and 10 bases at J, with 17 bases between the two ends. Germline V lookup: CDR1 SGHTA, CDR2 FQGNSA. The CDR3 is 14 amino acids. In nucleotides, the CDR3 is TGTGCCAGCAGCTTAAGCGGCCCGACCGGGGACCAGTACTTC. Its protein product is CASSLSGPTGDQYF. The whole variable domain, filled in from reference TRBV7-2 and TRBJ2-5, reads GAGVSQSPSNKVTEKGKDVELRCDPISGHTALYWYRQSLGQGLEFLIYFQGNSAPDKSGLPSDRFSAERTGGSVSTLTIQRTQQEDSAVYLCASSLSGPTGDQYFGPGTRLLVL.

The rearrangement uses TRBV20-1 and TRBJ1-1; tentatively, D is TRBD1 (5 bases). There are 10 residues in the CDR3. Looked up from germline, CDR1 is DFQATT and CDR2 is SNEGSKA (reference sequence). The germline V and J ends were trimmed by 5 bases and 9 bases, with 10 bases remaining between them. The CDR3 DNA reads as TGCAGTGCTTGGACATCACAAGCTTTCTTT. It translates to CSAWTSQAFF.

This clone was seen a single time. This chain's CDR3 is CAISGDSGGLTDTQYF. The CDR3 nucleotides are TGTGCCATCAGTGGTGATAGCGGGGGACTAACAGATACGCAGTATTTT. This chain connects TRBV10-3 to TRBJ2-3; 9 bases map to TRBD2. There are 16 residues in the CDR3. Germline V gene sequence: CDR1 ENHRY, CDR2 SYGVKD. With 4 bases clipped from V and 3 bases from J, the junction kept 8 bases outside the gene matches.

Details on this clone: Other DNA sequences in this sample translate to the same CDR3. This chain connects TRBV19 to TRBJ1-1; no reliable D call. Germline V gene data show CDR1 as LNHDA and CDR2 as SQIVND (reference sequence). The CDR3 loop spans 13 amino acids. Between the trimmed V and J ends, which lost 5 bases and 1 base, there was a span of 8 bases. CDR3 nucleotides: TGTGCCAGTAGTCCTCAGTGGAACACTGAAGCTTTCTTT. This sequence encodes CASSPQWNTEAFF.

This clone showed up just once. CDR3 bases: TGTGCCAGCAGTCCCGGAGGGCCCCAAGAGACCCAGTACTTC. Translation: CASSPGGPQETQYF. V and J are TRBV27 and TRBJ2-5, with a weak D call TRBD2 (6 bases). The ends were cut back, 5 bases at V and 1 base at J, with 11 bases in the middle. In germline, CDR1 is MNHEY, CDR2 SMNVEV (reference sequence). This CDR3 has 14 amino acids.